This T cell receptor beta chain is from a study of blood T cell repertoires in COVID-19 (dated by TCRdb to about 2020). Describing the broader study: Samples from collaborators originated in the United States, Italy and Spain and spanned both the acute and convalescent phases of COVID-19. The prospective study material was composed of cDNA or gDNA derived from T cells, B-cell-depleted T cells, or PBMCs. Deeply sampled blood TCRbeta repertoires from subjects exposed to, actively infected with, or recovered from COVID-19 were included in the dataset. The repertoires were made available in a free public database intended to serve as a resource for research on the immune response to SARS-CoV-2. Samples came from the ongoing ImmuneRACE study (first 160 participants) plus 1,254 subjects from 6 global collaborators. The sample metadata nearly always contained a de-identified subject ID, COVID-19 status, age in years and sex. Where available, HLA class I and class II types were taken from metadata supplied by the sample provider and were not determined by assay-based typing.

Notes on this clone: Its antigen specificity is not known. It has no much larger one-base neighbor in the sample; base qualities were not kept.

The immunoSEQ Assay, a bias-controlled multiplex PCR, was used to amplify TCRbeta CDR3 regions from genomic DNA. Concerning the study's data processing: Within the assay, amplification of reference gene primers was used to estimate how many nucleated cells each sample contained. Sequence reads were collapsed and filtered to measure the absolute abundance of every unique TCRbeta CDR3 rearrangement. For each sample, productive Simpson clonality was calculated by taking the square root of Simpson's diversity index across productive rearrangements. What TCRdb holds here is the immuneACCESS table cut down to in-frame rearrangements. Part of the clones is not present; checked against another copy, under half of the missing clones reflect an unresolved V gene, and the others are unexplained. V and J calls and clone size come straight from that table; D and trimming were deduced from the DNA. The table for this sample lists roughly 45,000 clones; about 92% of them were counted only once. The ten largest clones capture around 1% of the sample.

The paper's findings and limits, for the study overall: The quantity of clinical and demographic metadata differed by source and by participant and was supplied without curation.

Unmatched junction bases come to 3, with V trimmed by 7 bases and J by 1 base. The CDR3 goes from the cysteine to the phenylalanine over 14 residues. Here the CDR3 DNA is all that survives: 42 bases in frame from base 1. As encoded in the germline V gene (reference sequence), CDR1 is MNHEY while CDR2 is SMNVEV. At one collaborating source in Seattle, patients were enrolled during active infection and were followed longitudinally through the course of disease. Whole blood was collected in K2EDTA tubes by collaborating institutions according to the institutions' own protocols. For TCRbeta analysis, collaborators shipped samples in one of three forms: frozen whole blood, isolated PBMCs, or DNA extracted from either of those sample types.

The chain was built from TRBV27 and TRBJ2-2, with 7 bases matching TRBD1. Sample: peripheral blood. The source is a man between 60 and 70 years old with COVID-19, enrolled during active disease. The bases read TGTGCCAGCACGACAGGGCAGAACACCGGGGAGCTGTTTTTT. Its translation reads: CASTTGQNTGELFF.